This TCR beta chain was recovered during a study of blood T cell repertoires in COVID-19. This clone was observed a handful of times. The germline gives CDR1 SGHDT, CDR2 YYEEEE. V was pared by 4 bases and J by 5 bases, with 6 bases of the junction left unmatched. The CDR3 sequence is 15 residues long. Clones were read by immunoSEQ multiplex PCR, and TCRdb kept only the in-frame ones, dropping some. The data hold about 200,000 clones, with roughly 84% observed a single time. This clonotype was sampled from a woman aged 25 to 39 who had been exposed to COVID-19. Sequenced material: PBMCs or T cells enriched from blood (not recorded which). This rearrangement joins TRBV5-6 to TRBJ1-5; 10 nucleotides match TRBD1. The chain's CDR3 is CASSRDRGRDQPQHF. The CDR3 nucleotides read TGTGCCAGCAGCCGGGACAGGGGACGAGATCAGCCCCAGCATTTT.